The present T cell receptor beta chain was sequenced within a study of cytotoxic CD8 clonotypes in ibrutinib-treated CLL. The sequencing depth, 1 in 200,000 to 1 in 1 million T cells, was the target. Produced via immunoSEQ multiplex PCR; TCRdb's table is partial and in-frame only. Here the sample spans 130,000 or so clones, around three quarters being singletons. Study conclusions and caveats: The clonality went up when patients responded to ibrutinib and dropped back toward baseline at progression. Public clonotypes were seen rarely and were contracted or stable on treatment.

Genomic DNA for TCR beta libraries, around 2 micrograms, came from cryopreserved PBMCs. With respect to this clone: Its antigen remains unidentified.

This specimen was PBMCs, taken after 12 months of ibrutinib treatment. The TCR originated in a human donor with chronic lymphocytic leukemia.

The CDR3 DNA is TGCGCCAGCAGCTCGTATATCGGAGCTAATGAAAAACTGTTTTTT. Its translation: CASSSYIGANEKLFF. This rearrangement joins TRBV5-1 to TRBJ1-4; no clear D gene. CDR1 and CDR2 (germline): SGHRS, YFSETQ. The CDR3 runs to 15 residues. V lost 3 bases, J lost 3 bases, and 12 bases lay in between.